This T cell receptor beta chain derives from a study of CD8 T cells in ankylosing spondylitis. At least ten counts were recorded for this clonotype. Each CDR3 protein gets one entry after TCRdb re-called the 5' RACE reads with MiXCR. The sample contains some 23,000 distinct CDR3 sequences, under 3% of which appear only once. The CDR3 is 15 residues long. CDR1 and CDR2 from the germline V gene are SGDLS and YYNGEE. Trimming cost V 0 bases and J 1 base; bases outside gene matches: 3. Sequenced: blood, either unsorted or a sorted T cell fraction (not recorded which). V is TRBV9 and J is TRBJ2-7, with 8 nucleotides matching TRBD2. The receptor was derived from a female donor with ankylosing spondylitis or in good health (not recorded which). The CDR3 is CASSVATSGSYEQYF. CDR3 DNA: TGTGCCAGCAGCGTAGCTACTAGCGGATCCTACGAGCAGTACTTC.